Below are 32 T cell receptor beta chains sequenced from a single sample in a study of T cell responses to AZD1222 COVID-19 vaccine. The protocol was immunoSEQ multiplex PCR, while the TCRdb copy is restricted to in-frame clones and leaves out a portion. The sample has 250,000 to 300,000 clones, 90% to 95% seen once. The sequencing here drew on peripheral blood, taken 28 days after the second AZD1222 dose. These receptors were obtained from an adult who received the AZD1222 COVID-19 vaccine.

The CDR3 nucleotides read TGTGCCAGCAGTTTGGGGGGGACAGGGAGATATAATTCACCCCTCCACTTT. This translates into CASSLGGTGRYNSPLHF. The rearrangement joins TRBV27 to TRBJ1-6, with TRBD1 matching over 9 bases. The CDR3 is 17 amino acids. Trimming cost V 3 bases and J 4 bases; bases outside gene matches: 7. The germline CDR1 and CDR2 sequences are MNHEY and SMNVEV (reference sequence).

The V call is TRBV2, the J call TRBJ1-5; D is undetermined. In germline, CDR1 is SNHLY, CDR2 FYNNEI. The CDR3 is 13 amino acids. V lost 8 bases to trimming and J lost 0 bases, with 8 bases between them. The CDR3 DNA follows: TGTGCCAGCGCCAGACGTAGCAATCAGCCCCAGCATTTT. It specifies CASARRSNQPQHF.

The chain combines TRBV24-1 with TRBJ2-1; a weak D match, TRBD1 (5 bases). This CDR3 has 12 amino acids. Germline assignment: CDR1 KGHDR and CDR2 SFDVKD. Trimming removed 5 bases at V and 8 bases at J, with 9 bases between. Here the CDR3 reads CATSVQGYEQFF. CDR3 in DNA: TGTGCCACCAGTGTCCAGGGCTATGAGCAGTTCTTC.

V gene TRBV6-2 or TRBV6-3 combines with J gene TRBJ2-3, with D maybe TRBD1 (6 bases). The V end was cut by 4 bases, the J end by 0 bases, with 11 bases between. This CDR3 comprises 15 residues. Germline CDR1 reads MNHEY; CDR2 reads SVGEGT. The CDR3 is CASSSDRPSTDTQYF. The CDR3 bases are TGTGCCAGCAGTTCCGACAGGCCCAGCACAGATACGCAGTATTTT.

This chain links TRBV28 with TRBJ1-6; TRBD1 is a possible D gene (5 bases). V shed 4 bases and J shed 14 bases, with 15 bases lying between them. The CDR3 loop spans 13 amino acids. Germline assignment: CDR1 MDHEN and CDR2 SYDVKM. This CDR3 is CASSWNSKGALHF. DNA of the CDR3: TGTGCCAGCAGTTGGAACAGCAAAGGGGCCCTCCACTTT.

This chain connects TRBV3-1 (or the pseudogene TRBV3-2) to TRBJ2-6; D gene unclear. The germline CDR1 and CDR2 sequences are LGHDT and YNNKEL (reference sequence). Between the trimmed V and J ends, which lost 4 bases and 0 bases, there was a span of 22 bases. This CDR3 has 20 residues. Here the CDR3 reads CASSPLWFGSPTSGANVLTF. The DNA for the CDR3 is TGTGCCAGCAGCCCACTGTGGTTCGGCAGCCCAACCTCTGGGGCCAACGTCCTGACTTTC.

The chain employs TRBV7-2 and TRBJ1-5; the D is unclear. Germline CDR1 is SGHTA and CDR2 is FQGNSA. The CDR3 is made up of 13 amino acids. V lost 5 bases and J 5 bases, leaving 10 bases between the germline ends. The CDR3 DNA sequence: TGTGCCAGCAGCCCACAATGGGATCAGCCCCAGCATTTT. Protein: CASSPQWDQPQHF.

This chain joins TRBV27 and TRBJ2-3; D gene unclear. Looked up from germline, CDR1 is MNHEY and CDR2 is SMNVEV (reference sequence). V was shortened by 7 bases and J by 5 bases, with 10 bases between the two germline ends. The CDR3 has 12 amino acids. The CDR3: CASTTAGDTQYF. CDR3 nucleotides: TGTGCCAGCACCACAGCAGGAGATACGCAGTATTTT.

The chain carries TRBV28 and TRBJ1-1, with D uncertain. Germline CDR1 and CDR2: MDHEN and SYDVKM. The germline V and J ends were trimmed by 7 bases and 7 bases, with 16 bases remaining between them. The CDR3 consists of 13 residues. CDR3: CASMGRPRDEAFF. CDR3 DNA: TGTGCCAGCATGGGCAGGCCCAGAGATGAAGCTTTCTTT.

The chain recombines TRBV12-3 or TRBV12-4 with TRBJ2-7; D possibly corresponds to TRBD1 (6 bases). This CDR3 has 12 residues. Trimming cost V 6 bases and J 4 bases, with 10 bases left between them. The CDR3 is CASSTGLYEQYF. DNA for the CDR3: TGTGCCAGCAGCACAGGGTTATACGAGCAGTACTTC.

By sample share, this clone is medium-sized. The chain has TRBV4-3 and TRBJ2-6; no reliable D call. The CDR3 is made up of 16 amino acids. Germline V gene data show CDR1 as LGHNA and CDR2 as YSLEER. Deletions cut 0 bases from V and 0 bases from J, with 6 bases between. In DNA, the CDR3 is TGCGCCAGCAGCCAAGATCAGAGCTCTGGGGCCAACGTCCTGACTTTC. Translated, it gives CASSQDQSSGANVLTF.

This clone was seen only once. V usage is TRBV4-3 and J usage is TRBJ2-7, with D possibly TRBD1 on 6 matching bases. Between the trimmed V and J ends, which lost 5 bases and 2 bases, there was a span of 19 bases. The CDR3 covers 16 residues. CDR1 and CDR2 from the germline V gene are LGHNA and YSLEER. CDR3 coding DNA: TGCGCCAGCAGCTTAGAACAGGGAGCAGGTCCCTACGAGCAGTACTTC. Its translation is CASSLEQGAGPYEQYF.

Turning to this clone: Other DNA sequences within the sample encode an identical CDR3. The chain combines TRBV12-3 or TRBV12-4 with TRBJ1-1; D not certain. V was clipped by 4 bases and J by 2 bases, with 5 bases between them. The CDR3 extends over 12 amino acids. CDR3 DNA sequence: TGTGCCAGCAGTTCAGGAAACACTGAAGCTTTCTTT. Encoded protein: CASSSGNTEAFF.

This clone was counted a single time. The chain uses TRBV5-4 and TRBJ1-2; D not certain. This CDR3 spans 14 amino acids. Germline V gene sequence: CDR1 SGHNT, CDR2 YYREEE (reference sequence). Trimming left V 4 bases short and J 8 bases short, with 18 bases between. The CDR3 loop reads CASSRMGGSSGYTF. The CDR3 bases are TGTGCCAGCAGCCGGATGGGAGGGTCTAGCGGCTACACCTTC.

The rearrangement uses TRBV19 and TRBJ2-7; maybe TRBD2 (7 bases). V shed 6 bases and J shed 6 bases, with 15 bases lying between them. Germline loops: CDR1 LNHDA, CDR2 SQIVND (reference sequence). This CDR3 has 13 amino acids. The CDR3 here is CASRGGGMVEQYF. The CDR3 DNA reads as TGTGCCAGTAGAGGGGGAGGGATGGTCGAGCAGTACTTC.

The J gene is TRBJ2-7, the V gene TRBV7-9, with TRBD1 matching 7 bases. From germline, CDR1 is SEHNR and CDR2 FQNEAQ (reference sequence). The CDR3 consists of 14 residues. V was pared by 5 bases and J by 2 bases, with 6 bases of the junction left unmatched. The CDR3 DNA sequence: TGTGCCAGCAGCCTCCGGGACAGTGCCTACGAGCAGTACTTC. Translating gives CASSLRDSAYEQYF.

This chain links TRBV24-1 with TRBJ2-3; TRBD2 matches 15 bases. With V trimmed by 1 base and J by 1 base, 2 bases remained unmatched. The CDR3 is 18 amino acids. Germline V gene lookup returns CDR1 KGHDR and CDR2 SFDVKD. DNA of the CDR3: TGTGCCACCAGTGATTTCGGGACTAGCGGGGGGCGCACAGATACGCAGTATTTT. It specifies CATSDFGTSGGRTDTQYF.

The J gene is TRBJ1-6, the V gene TRBV5-6; TRBD1 aligns across 8 bases. Germline CDR1 reads SGHDT; CDR2 reads YYEEEE. Trimming cost V 1 base and J 7 bases; bases outside gene matches: 1. This CDR3 has 14 amino acids. Written as DNA, the CDR3 is TGTGCCAGCAGCTTGCAGGGGGCCAATTCACCCCTCCACTTT. Translation gives CASSLQGANSPLHF.

This chain links TRBV6-2 or TRBV6-3 with TRBJ2-1; D is tentatively TRBD1 or TRBD2 (5 bases each). This CDR3 contains 13 residues. The V and J ends lost 6 bases and 4 bases respectively, with 10 bases between them. Germline V gives CDR1 MNHEY, CDR2 SVGEGT. The CDR3 DNA sequence: TGTGCCAGCAGCCCCAGGGAGTACAATGAGCAGTTCTTC. Encoded protein: CASSPREYNEQFF.

The chain joins TRBV3-1 (or the pseudogene TRBV3-2) to TRBJ1-1; D call uncertain. The CDR3 runs 13 residues. V lost 1 base and J 3 bases, leaving 6 bases between the germline ends. CDR1 LGHDT and CDR2 YNNKEL come from the germline V gene (reference sequence). This CDR3 reads CASSQGGHTEAFF. In DNA, the CDR3 is TGTGCCAGCAGCCAAGGGGGTCACACTGAAGCTTTCTTT.

The chain joins TRBV9 to TRBJ2-1; D ambiguous. The CDR3 is 13 amino acids. The germline V gene has CDR1 SGDLS and CDR2 YYNGEE. The ends were cut back, 0 bases at V and 8 bases at J, with 9 bases in the middle. DNA for the CDR3: TGTGCCAGCAGCGTAGGCCTAGAGGATGAGCAGTTCTTC. Residues: CASSVGLEDEQFF.

The chain has TRBV10-2 and TRBJ2-1, with TRBD2 identical over 9 bases. Germline V CDR1 and CDR2: WSHSY, SAAADI. The CDR3 is 16 residues long. The V segment lost 4 bases and the J segment 2 bases; nucleotides outside the gene matches: 6. The CDR3 DNA sequence: TGCGCCAGCAGTGGCTACGAGCGGGAGGCCTACAATGAGCAGTTCTTC. This codes for CASSGYEREAYNEQFF.

The chain carries TRBV7-2 and TRBJ2-7; D is possibly TRBD2 (5 bases). The CDR3 contains 15 residues. Trimming took off 2 bases at V and 3 bases at J, with 14 bases between the two ends. Germline loops: CDR1 SGHTA, CDR2 FQGNSA. The DNA of the CDR3 is TGTGCCAGCAGCTTAAAGAAGGACTGGATCTACGAGCAGTACTTC. Amino acid sequence: CASSLKKDWIYEQYF.

The chain recombines TRBV3-1 (or the pseudogene TRBV3-2) with TRBJ1-5, with D unclear. Deletions cut 4 bases from V and 4 bases from J, with 11 bases between. This CDR3 spans 14 amino acids. The germline V gene has CDR1 LGHDT and CDR2 YNNKEL (reference sequence). The CDR3 sequence is CASSPGISNQPQHF. The DNA for the CDR3 is TGTGCCAGCAGCCCCGGCATTAGTAATCAGCCCCAGCATTTT.

The chain employs TRBV12-3 or TRBV12-4 and TRBJ1-2; the D gene is possibly TRBD1 (5 bases). The germline V and J ends were trimmed by 6 bases and 4 bases, with 12 bases remaining between them. CDR3 length: 13 residues. The chain's CDR3 is CASSNLQGYGYTF. In DNA, the CDR3 is TGTGCCAGCAGCAACCTCCAGGGCTATGGCTACACCTTC.

The chain links TRBV13 to TRBJ1-3; 7 positions agree with TRBD1. V shed 4 bases, J shed 0 bases, and the junction held 12 bases outside the gene matches. The germline V gene has CDR1 PRHDT and CDR2 FYEKMQ (reference sequence). The CDR3 runs to 18 residues. Here the CDR3 reads CASSSTRDSRSSGNTIYF. The CDR3 DNA follows: TGTGCCAGCAGCTCGACCCGGGACAGCCGAAGCTCTGGAAACACCATATATTTT. Complete variable domain (other parts from reference TRBV13 and TRBJ1-3): AAGVIQSPRHLIKEKRETATLKCYPIPRHDTVYWYQQGPGQDPQFLISFYEKMQSDKGSIPDRFSAQQFSDYHSELNMSSLELGDSALYFCASSSTRDSRSSGNTIYFGEGSWLTVV.

V usage is TRBV5-8 and J usage is TRBJ2-3, with 12 bases lining up with TRBD2. This CDR3 spans 15 amino acids. Germline V gene sequence: CDR1 SGHTS, CDR2 YDEGEE. The V and J ends lost 4 bases and 5 bases, in that order; junction bases with no gene match: 5. CDR3 coding DNA: TGTGCCAGCAGCCAGGGACTAGCGGGTGGAGATACGCAGTATTTT. This translates into CASSQGLAGGDTQYF.

The gene calls are TRBV4-2 and TRBJ1-5; D not resolved. CDR3 length: 13 residues. V lost 0 bases and J lost 7, with 7 bases in between. The germline V gene encodes CDR1 LGHNA and CDR2 YNFKEQ. The CDR3 region has the DNA TGTGCCAGCAGCCAAGAAGCTGGACAGCCCCAGCATTTT. Translated, it gives CASSQEAGQPQHF.

The V gene is TRBV30, the J gene TRBJ1-1, with TRBD1 identical over 10 bases. The CDR3 spans 13 residues. With 3 bases clipped from V and 5 bases from J, the junction kept 3 bases outside the gene matches. Germline V gene data show CDR1 as GTSNPN and CDR2 as SVGIG (reference sequence). CDR3 region: CAWSDRGHTEAFF. Written as DNA, the CDR3 is TGTGCCTGGAGCGACAGGGGGCATACTGAAGCTTTCTTT.

The chain links TRBV7-2 to TRBJ1-5; D possibly corresponds to TRBD1 (6 bases). This CDR3 spans 15 amino acids. V lost 3 bases and J lost 7, with 16 bases in between. Germline values: CDR1 SGHTA, CDR2 FQGNSA. For the CDR3, the DNA is TGTGCCAGCAGCTTGGGGGCAGGGCCAGGACAGCCCCAGCATTTT. Translating it yields CASSLGAGPGQPQHF.

The chain combines TRBV25-1 with TRBJ1-1; D uncertain. Germline loops: CDR1 MGHDK, CDR2 SYGVNS. The V and J ends lost 3 bases and 5 bases respectively, with 7 bases between them. This CDR3 has 12 amino acids. The CDR3 sequence is CASSERGTEAFF. CDR3 sequence (DNA): TGTGCCAGCAGTGAGCGGGGTACTGAAGCTTTCTTT. The full variable domain, rest sourced from reference TRBV25-1 and TRBJ1-1, is EADIYQTPRYLVIGTGKKITLECSQTMGHDKMYWYQQDPGMELHLIHYSYGVNSTEKGDLSSESTVSRIRTEHFPLTLESARPSHTSQYLCASSERGTEAFFGQGTRLTVV.

The CDR3 coding sequence is TGTGCCACCAGTGATCGCGGCCGACAGGGACAGGGGGCAAAGATCTATGGCTACACCTTC. Translating gives CATSDRGRQGQGAKIYGYTF. The chain links TRBV24-1 to TRBJ1-2, with 12 bases fitting TRBD1. This CDR3 spans 20 amino acids. V dropped 3 bases and J dropped 4; count of bases not matched to a gene: 17. The germline V gene has CDR1 KGHDR and CDR2 SFDVKD.